The 25 T cell receptor beta chains below come from one sample, sequenced in a study of cytomegalovirus exposure and HLA in healthy donors. With 60 Vbeta and 13 Jbeta primers, the PCR was carried out. Sequenced by immunoSEQ multiplex PCR; TCRdb stores in-frame clones only, minus some. The sample carries some 150,000 clones, around 84% recorded once. Sequences were obtained from PBMCs. These receptors were collected from a woman in her late teens or twenties in good health and CMV-seronegative.

The chain couples TRBV6-1 to TRBJ1-3, with 8 bases fitting TRBD1. CDR1 is MNHNS and CDR2 is SASEGT in the germline V gene. The CDR3 contains 16 residues. V lost 1 base and J lost 5; bases outside the gene matches: 7. The CDR3 here is CASSEVEAGGRNTIYF. For the CDR3, the DNA is TGTGCCAGCAGTGAAGTGGAGGCAGGGGGCCGAAACACCATATATTTT.

The chain has TRBV28 and TRBJ1-2; D ambiguous. The V gene lost 6 bases and the J gene lost 1 base, with 12 bases spanning the gap. There are 14 residues in the CDR3. The germline V gene has CDR1 MDHEN and CDR2 SYDVKM. In nucleotides, the CDR3 is TGTGCCAGCAGGGCGCGGGGTAATAACTATGGCTACACCTTC. Residues: CASRARGNNYGYTF.

This clone has just a few counts. The V call is TRBV28, the J call TRBJ1-4; TRBD1 matches at 7 bases. V was pared by 4 bases and J by 4 bases, with 9 bases of the junction left unmatched. This CDR3 contains 16 residues. CDR1 and CDR2 from the germline V gene are MDHEN and SYDVKM. CDR3 in amino acids: CASSSRDRTDNEKLFF. CDR3 DNA sequence: TGTGCCAGCAGTTCCCGGGACAGAACAGATAATGAAAAACTGTTTTTT.

A remark on this clone: At one boundary the junction diverges from the germline segment, which might be a read error. The chain employs TRBV7-9 and TRBJ1-5, with TRBD1 identical over 7 bases. The CDR3 is made up of 15 amino acids. From germline, CDR1 is SEHNR and CDR2 FQNEAQ (reference sequence). CDR3 in amino acids: CSSSSYRGGNQPQHF. Written as DNA, the CDR3 is TGTTCCAGCAGCTCCTACAGGGGTGGCAATCAGCCCCAGCATTTT. Combining the CDR3 with reference TRBV7-9 and TRBJ1-5 gives the whole variable domain DTGVSQNPRHKITKRGQNVTFRCDPISEHNRLYWYRQTLGQGPEFLTYFQNEAQLEKSRLLSDRFSAERPKGSFSTLEIQRTEQGDSAMYLCSSSSYRGGNQPQHFGDGTRLSIL.

This clone was seen once. V and J are TRBV14 and TRBJ2-7, with D possibly TRBD2 on 6 matching bases. Germline CDR1 and CDR2: SGHDN and FVKESK. V was cut by 1 base and J by 11 bases, with 15 bases left in between. The length of the CDR3 is 13 residues. CDR3: CASSQAGETGKYF. The DNA for the CDR3 is TGTGCCAGCAGCCAAGCGGGAGAAACCGGAAAGTACTTC.

V and J are TRBV28 and TRBJ2-7; the D is unclear. Looked up from germline, CDR1 is MDHEN and CDR2 is SYDVKM. V was shortened by 0 bases and J by 5 bases, with 14 bases between the two germline ends. The CDR3 length is 15 residues. The CDR3 is CASSLWIGSSDEQYF. For the CDR3, the DNA is TGTGCCAGCAGTTTATGGATCGGGTCAAGCGACGAGCAGTACTTC.

The V gene is TRBV9, the J gene TRBJ1-1, with D unresolved. The ends were cut back, 4 bases at V and 4 bases at J, with 11 bases in the middle. The CDR3 extends over 13 amino acids. Germline V CDR1 and CDR2: SGDLS, YYNGEE. CDR3 DNA sequence: TGTGCCAGCAGCACGTTCCCGGGCACTGAAGCTTTCTTT. It specifies CASSTFPGTEAFF.

This clone has just a few counts. V is TRBV10-3 and J is TRBJ1-1; D ambiguous. This CDR3 has 12 residues. Germline V gene sequence: CDR1 ENHRY, CDR2 SYGVKD. V was clipped by 6 bases and J by 2 bases, with 7 bases between them. CDR3 in amino acids: CAISGINTEAFF. The CDR3 bases are TGTGCCATCAGCGGGATTAACACTGAAGCTTTCTTT.

The gene calls are TRBV18 and TRBJ2-1; 11 bases are shared with TRBD2. J gave up 3 bases and V 3 bases, and 4 bases lay outside the gene matches. The CDR3 sequence is 16 residues long. CDR1 and CDR2 from the germline V gene are KGHSH and LQKENI. In nucleotides, the CDR3 is TGTGCCAGCTCACCTTTGACTAGCGGGAACTACAATGAGCAGTTCTTC. Translated: CASSPLTSGNYNEQFF.

The count of this clone is one. This sequence joins TRBV18 and TRBJ2-7; possibly TRBD2 for D (5 bases). V lost 0 bases to trimming and J lost 0 bases, with 12 bases between them. Germline V CDR1 and CDR2: KGHSH, LQKENI. There are 16 residues in the CDR3. Here the CDR3 DNA reads TGTGCCAGCTCACCACCTTCCGGACGGGACTCCTACGAGCAGTACTTC. It translates to CASSPPSGRDSYEQYF.

The chain uses TRBV21-1 and TRBJ1-2; TRBD1 is taken as the D call from the table, unchecked against the DNA. TRBV21-1 is flagged as a pseudogene. The CDR3 loop spans 12 amino acids. The DNA for the CDR3 is TGTGCCAGCAGCAAGGCAGTGAAAGGCTACACCTTC. Translating it yields CASSKAVKGYTF.

The J gene is TRBJ1-2, the V gene TRBV7-3, with 7 bases matching TRBD1. V lost 6 bases and J lost 4; bases outside the gene matches: 5. The germline CDR1 and CDR2 sequences are SGHTA and FQGTGA. The CDR3 runs to 13 residues. CDR3 in amino acids: CASSPGGSYGYTF. CDR3 nucleotides: TGTGCCAGCAGTCCAGGGGGGAGCTATGGCTACACCTTC.

The chain employs TRBV2 and TRBJ2-1; D may be TRBD2 (6 bases). The CDR3 spans 13 residues. Germline assignment: CDR1 SNHLY and CDR2 FYNNEI. Trimming left V 8 bases short and J 4 bases short, with 12 bases between. CDR3 protein: CASSGGLYNEQFF. The CDR3 DNA reads TGTGCCAGCTCCGGGGGATTGTACAATGAGCAGTTCTTC.

The chain has TRBV28 and TRBJ2-2; TRBD2 might be the D (5 bases). CDR1 is MDHEN and CDR2 is SYDVKM in the germline V gene. Trimming took 6 bases from V and 2 from J, leaving 10 bases between them. The CDR3 has 14 residues. The chain's CDR3 is CASRLGPNTGELFF. In DNA form, the CDR3 reads TGTGCCAGCAGACTAGGACCCAACACCGGGGAGCTGTTTTTT.

The V and J genes are TRBV23-1 and TRBJ1-1; TRBD1 matches at 7 bases. TRBV23-1 is filed as an ORF, its function uncertain. V was pared by 3 bases and J by 4 bases, with 8 bases of the junction left unmatched. The CDR3 is made up of 15 amino acids. CDR3 loop: CASSHPGRGSTEAFF. The CDR3 DNA sequence: TGCGCCAGCAGTCACCCCGGCAGGGGGAGCACTGAAGCTTTCTTT.

The V call is TRBV5-1, the J call TRBJ2-7, with TRBD1 identical over 10 bases. Germline V gene data show CDR1 as SGHRS and CDR2 as YFSETQ. The CDR3 length is 15 residues. J was trimmed by 2 bases and V by 4 bases; bases with no gene match: 6. The CDR3 region has the DNA TGCGCCAGCAGCCCTAGGACAGGGGGACCCTACGAGCAGTACTTC. Its translation is CASSPRTGGPYEQYF.

V and J are TRBV2 and TRBJ1-4; D remains unclear. Trimming left V 6 bases short and J 10 bases short, with 6 bases between. Germline V lookup: CDR1 SNHLY, CDR2 FYNNEI. The CDR3 runs to 10 residues. CDR3 protein: CASRLGKLFF. DNA of the CDR3: TGTGCCAGCAGACTAGGAAAACTGTTTTTT. Drawing the rest from reference TRBV2 and TRBJ1-4, the complete variable domain is EPEVTQTPSHQVTQMGQEVILRCVPISNHLYFYWYRQILGQKVEFLVSFYNNEISEKSEIFDDQFSVERPDGSNFTLKIRSTKLEDSAMYFCASRLGKLFFGSGTQLSVL.

The chain is built from TRBV7-6 and TRBJ2-5, with 7 bases lining up with TRBD2. V dropped 5 bases and J dropped 3; count of bases not matched to a gene: 6. The CDR3 loop spans 14 amino acids. CDR1 is SGHVS, CDR2 FNYEAQ, per germline. The CDR3 region is CASSRGDWEETQYF. The CDR3 DNA is TGTGCCAGCAGCCGGGGGGACTGGGAAGAGACCCAGTACTTC.

The chain joins TRBV7-2 to TRBJ2-7; D uncertain. Germline V lookup: CDR1 SGHTA, CDR2 FQGNSA. Trimming shortened V by 3 bases and J by 4 bases, and 7 bases separated the two germline ends. There are 12 residues in the CDR3. The CDR3 sequence is CASSLGWYEQYF. The CDR3 DNA sequence: TGTGCCAGCAGCTTGGGCTGGTACGAGCAGTACTTC.

The genes are TRBV4-1 and TRBJ2-2, with D tentatively TRBD1 (5 bases). V lost 4 bases, J lost 0 bases, and 12 bases lay in between. This CDR3 comprises 16 residues. Germline assignment: CDR1 MGHRA and CDR2 YSYEKL. The CDR3 nucleotides are TGCGCCAGCAGCCTCCTAGGGGCCGCGAACACCGGGGAGCTGTTTTTT. Translation gives CASSLLGAANTGELFF.

This clone occurred a few times. The rearrangement joins TRBV4-2 to TRBJ1-1; 12 bases map to TRBD1. Germline assignment: CDR1 LGHNA and CDR2 YNFKEQ. The CDR3 runs 16 residues. The V segment lost 5 bases and the J segment 4 bases; nucleotides outside the gene matches: 8. CDR3 sequence: CASSERDRGLGTEAFF. CDR3 bases: TGTGCCAGCAGCGAACGGGACAGGGGGCTCGGCACTGAAGCTTTCTTT.

This chain connects TRBV13 to TRBJ2-5; weak D call: TRBD2 (5 bases). Gene TRBJ2-7 matches the end of the DNA better, so the J call may be wrong. This CDR3 is built from 14 residues. Germline loops: CDR1 PRHDT, CDR2 FYEKMQ (reference sequence). The CDR3 reads CASSPLGSSYEQYF. The CDR3 DNA reads TGTGCCAGCAGCCCGCTAGGGAGCTCCTACGAGCAGTACTTC.

The gene calls are TRBV2 and TRBJ1-4; tentatively, D is TRBD1 (5 bases). The V gene lost 7 bases and the J gene lost 2 bases, with 14 bases spanning the gap. Germline CDR1 reads SNHLY; CDR2 reads FYNNEI. There are 15 residues in the CDR3. The CDR3 sequence: CASTAQGITNEKLFF. The CDR3 DNA follows: TGTGCCAGCACCGCTCAGGGCATCACTAATGAAAAACTGTTTTTT.

The chain is built from TRBV5-1 and TRBJ2-3; 7 nucleotides match TRBD1. The CDR3 loop spans 13 amino acids. The germline CDR1 and CDR2 sequences are SGHRS and YFSETQ. After removal of 1 base from V and 4 bases from J, the junction contained 0 bases not matched to a gene. CDR3 loop: CASSLRGPDTQYF. For the CDR3, the DNA is TGCGCCAGCAGCTTGAGGGGGCCAGATACGCAGTATTTT.

The chain couples TRBV30 to TRBJ2-7, with TRBD2 identical over 12 bases. The V gene end was trimmed by 4 bases and the J gene end by 7 bases; junction bases not matched to a gene: 11. Germline-derived CDR1 and CDR2 are GTSNPN and SVGIG (reference sequence). This CDR3 is built from 15 residues. The CDR3 DNA sequence: TGTGCCTGGACTCCCCTAGCGGGAGGGAGTTGGGAGCAGTACTTC. Amino acids: CAWTPLAGGSWEQYF.